This record looks at one T cell receptor (beta chain) sequence and its context. The target antigen is unknown. The CDR3 consists of 14 residues. The germline CDR1 and CDR2 sequences are MNHEY and SMNVEV (reference sequence). Between the trimmed V and J ends, which lost 6 bases and 3 bases, there was a span of 14 bases. The sample belongs to a study of cytomegalovirus exposure and HLA in healthy donors. PCR involved 60 Vbeta and 13 Jbeta primers. TCRdb's table, derived via immunoSEQ multiplex PCR, lists solely in-frame clones and lacks some. This table holds approximately 160,000 clones, approximately 85% found once. Study-wide findings and caveats: Association of roughly 17,000 TCR beta sequences with HLA alleles was found at 0.05 false discovery rate in a later analysis. It was reported that TCR beta sequences correctly inferred the HLA-A and HLA-B alleles for most subjects.

The chain recombines TRBV27 with TRBJ1-1; possibly TRBD1 for D (6 bases). This receptor was obtained from a girl aged 10 to 17 in good health and CMV-seropositive. The sample consisted of PBMCs. CDR3 coding DNA: TGTGCCAGCAGGCTGGCCGGGACATACACTGAAGCTTTCTTT. Translation gives CASRLAGTYTEAFF.